Below are 8 T cell receptor beta chains sequenced from a single sample in a study of blood T cell repertoires in COVID-19. Profiling relied on immunoSEQ multiplex PCR, and the TCRdb table lists in-frame clones only, not all of them. Here the sample spans under 250,000 clones, over 70% being singletons. Sequenced input: peripheral blood. The receptors here all came from a woman in her forties or fifties with acute or convalescent COVID-19.

The gene calls are TRBV9 and TRBJ2-5; possible D gene TRBD1, 6 bases. Germline CDR1 reads SGDLS; CDR2 reads YYNGEE. The CDR3 loop spans 16 amino acids. V was clipped by 4 bases and J by 1 base, with 17 bases between them. This CDR3 is CASSPRQGRGQETQYF. The DNA for the CDR3 is TGTGCCAGCAGCCCCCGGCAGGGCAGGGGCCAAGAGACCCAGTACTTC.

The V gene is TRBV5-6, the J gene TRBJ2-5, with D perhaps TRBD2 (5 bases). The CDR3 consists of 12 residues. Germline V lookup: CDR1 SGHDT, CDR2 YYEEEE. Trimming removed 7 bases from V and 7 bases from J, with 14 bases in between. The DNA of the CDR3 is TGTGCCAGCCGCCGGGGATCCGGGACCCAGTACTTC. Translated: CASRRGSGTQYF.

This chain links TRBV29-1 with TRBJ1-4; weak D call: TRBD1 (5 bases). The CDR3 sequence is 13 residues long. V was pared by 6 bases and J by 9 bases, with 17 bases between. Germline CDR1 SQVTM, CDR2 ANQGSEA. The CDR3 coding sequence is TGCAGCGTCACGGGGGGGGTTAAGCAAAAACTGTTTTTT. Protein: CSVTGGVKQKLFF.

The chain employs TRBV5-4 and TRBJ2-1, with TRBD1 matching over 7 bases. Germline values: CDR1 SGHNT, CDR2 YYREEE (reference sequence). The CDR3 has 13 amino acids. V trimming: 4 bases; J trimming: 8 bases; junction bases outside the gene matches: 6. This CDR3 reads CASSLGTADEQFF. In DNA, the CDR3 is TGTGCCAGCAGCCTCGGGACAGCCGATGAGCAGTTCTTC.

The gene calls are TRBV7-2 and TRBJ2-7; D is perhaps TRBD1 (5 bases). V shed 1 base and J shed 7 bases, with 14 bases lying between them. The germline V gene has CDR1 SGHTA and CDR2 FQGNSA. This CDR3 spans 14 amino acids. As DNA, the CDR3 is TGTGCCAGCAGCTTAGTTAAGGGGCCCGGGGAGCAGTACTTC. It specifies CASSLVKGPGEQYF.

This sequence joins TRBV10-3 and TRBJ2-7; 7 bases match TRBD2. The CDR3 extends over 14 amino acids. With V trimmed by 1 base and J by 2 bases, 2 bases remained unmatched. Looked up from germline, CDR1 is ENHRY and CDR2 is SYGVKD. This CDR3 reads CAISEYSGAYEQYF. The CDR3 coding sequence is TGTGCCATCAGTGAGTACAGCGGGGCCTACGAGCAGTACTTC.

This clone has a handful of counts. The rearrangement links TRBV18 to TRBJ1-2; a weak D match, TRBD1 (5 bases). Germline assignment: CDR1 KGHSH and CDR2 LQKENI. The CDR3 runs 14 residues. Trimming shortened V by 3 bases and J by 6 bases, and 14 bases separated the two germline ends. The CDR3 DNA follows: TGTGCCAGCTCACCTCTGGGCAGGGTGGATGGCTACACCTTC. It yields the protein CASSPLGRVDGYTF.

The chain employs TRBV6-5 and TRBJ2-7; the D gene is possibly TRBD1 (5 bases). The germline V gene encodes CDR1 MNHEY and CDR2 SVGAGI. V was clipped by 11 bases and J by 2 bases, with 16 bases between them. The CDR3 covers 13 residues. The CDR3 bases are TGTGCCGTTCAGGGTTGGGCCACCTACGAGCAGTACTTC. Amino acids: CAVQGWATYEQYF.